This T cell receptor beta chain was profiled in a study of blood T cells in healthy people across ages. Together with a sample-barcoded 5' primer, a J-beta primer mix was included in a second PCR lasting roughly 6 to 12 cycles. A 12-random-nucleotide template-switch adaptor tagged each cDNA molecule. In TCRdb, the 5' RACE reads were re-called with MiXCR into one record per CDR3 protein. The sample includes roughly 1,500,000 distinct CDR3 sequences, roughly 32% of them seen just once. Germline V gene lookup returns CDR1 SGHRS and CDR2 YFSETQ. This CDR3 contains 14 residues. Trimming took 1 base from V and 4 from J, leaving 11 bases between them.

The source material was blood. The chain combines TRBV5-1 with TRBJ1-2, with D tentatively TRBD1 (5 bases). The TCR was taken from a woman aged 25 to 45 in good health. CDR3 sequence: CASSLLSGPYGYTF. The DNA of the CDR3 is TGCGCCAGCAGCTTGTTGTCAGGGCCCTATGGCTACACCTTC. Full variable domain (rest looked up from reference TRBV5-1 and TRBJ1-2): KAGVTQTPRYLIKTRGQQVTLSCSPISGHRSVSWYQQTPGQGLQFLFEYFSETQRNKGNFPGRFSGRQFSNSRSEMNVSTLELGDSALYLCASSLLSGPYGYTFGSGTRLTVV.